This T cell receptor beta chain was profiled in a study of blood T cell repertoires in COVID-19 (dated by TCRdb to the early 2020s). Regarding the study in general: Samples from collaborators originated in the United States, Italy and Spain and spanned both the acute and convalescent phases of COVID-19. The material from the prospective study consisted of cDNA or gDNA derived from T cells, B-cell-depleted T cells, or PBMCs. The dataset comprised deeply sampled blood TCRbeta repertoires from subjects exposed to, actively infected with, or recovered from COVID-19. The repertoires were made available in a free public database intended to serve as a resource for research on the immune response to SARS-CoV-2. Samples came from the ongoing ImmuneRACE study (first 160 participants) plus 1,254 subjects from 6 global collaborators. The sample metadata nearly always contained a de-identified subject ID, COVID-19 status, age in years and sex. Where available, HLA class I and class II types were taken from metadata supplied by the sample provider and were not determined by assay-based typing.

The paper's findings and limits, for the study overall: How much clinical and demographic metadata was included differed by source and by participant, and the metadata was provided uncurated.

V was cut back by 3 bases and J by 7 bases, leaving a gap of 12 bases between them. For CDR1 and CDR2, the germline V gene (reference sequence) lists LNHDA and SQIVND. From the cysteine through the phenylalanine, the CDR3 covers 13 amino acids. Left in the record is the CDR3 DNA by itself, 39 bases read in frame from the first base. A note on this clone: Its antigen remains undetermined. The input lacks base qualities; no much larger clone sits a single base away.

Each collaborating institution followed its own protocols to collect whole blood in K2EDTA tubes. For TCRbeta analysis, collaborator samples were shipped as frozen whole blood, as isolated PBMCs, or as DNA extracted from either sample type. TCRbeta CDR3 regions were amplified from genomic DNA by means of the immunoSEQ Assay, a bias-controlled multiplex PCR. Turning to the authors' computational methods: The number of nucleated cells in each sample was estimated by amplification of reference gene primers within the assay. To quantify the absolute abundance of each unique TCRbeta CDR3 rearrangement, sequence reads were collapsed and filtered. For each sample, productive Simpson clonality was calculated by taking the square root of Simpson's diversity index across productive rearrangements. TCRdb mirrors the immuneACCESS table, restricted to in-frame sequences. Some clones are absent from its copies; in checked studies, under half trace to an unresolved V gene, and the reason for the others is unknown. V and J calls and clone size are copied from that table; D and trimming were computed from the DNA. The sample table shows fewer than 250,000 clones, and roughly nine tenths are seen once. Around 0.72% of the sample is taken by the ten largest.

The source of this sequence is a man aged 35-49 years with acute or convalescent COVID-19. Input material: peripheral blood. The rearranged segments are TRBV19 and TRBJ1-2; no D segment can be confidently identified. The base sequence is TGTGCCAGTAGTATTAGTTCTGGTTCTGGCTACACCTTC. Its protein product is CASSISSGSGYTF.